The rows below give T cell receptor beta chains drawn from one sample of a study of PD-1 blockade in classical Hodgkin lymphoma. The data were produced by immunoSEQ multiplex PCR, yet TCRdb's version contains in-frame clones alone and is incomplete. The table has 25,000 to 35,000 clones, around 78% seen once. The sequenced sample was peripheral blood mononuclear cells (PBMCs), obtained before the second cycle of nivolumab. The receptors originated from a human donor with classical Hodgkin lymphoma. Both conserved end residues are part of each CDR3. D genes are given only for firm matches. Clone size, where shown, is once, few, many, or a class for clones that have expanded.

v_call	clone_size	d_call	cdr3_length	j_call	cdr3_aa	cdr3_nt
TRBV4-1	.	TRBD2	17	TRBJ2-1	CASSQGLAGGPLDEQFF	TGCGCCAGCAGCCAAGGGCTAGCGGGAGGGCCGCTCGATGAGCAGTTCTTC
TRBV6-6	.	TRBD1	13	TRBJ2-2	CASNRGHTGELFF	TGTGCCAGCAACAGGGGGCACACCGGGGAGCTGTTTTTT
TRBV28	.	TRBD1	13	TRBJ1-2	CASTFQGAGGYTF	TGTGCCAGCACTTTCCAGGGGGCGGGAGGCTACACCTTC
TRBV19	.	.	15	TRBJ2-2	CASTGTSANTGELFF	TGTGCCAGTACCGGGACATCAGCGAACACCGGGGAGCTGTTTTTT
TRBV6-5	.	.	13	TRBJ1-1	CASRLQGSTEAFF	TGTGCCAGCAGATTACAGGGATCCACTGAAGCTTTCTTT
TRBV5-6	.	TRBD1	15	TRBJ1-5	CASSWGQLSNQPQHF	TGTGCCAGCAGTTGGGGACAGCTAAGCAATCAGCCCCAGCATTTT
TRBV18	once	.	14	TRBJ2-7	CASSPGASSYEQYF	TGTGCCAGCTCACCAGGAGCGAGCTCCTACGAGCAGTACTTC
TRBV30	.	.	15	TRBJ1-3	CAWSPLSSSGNTIYF	TGTGCCTGGAGTCCCCTCTCGTCCTCTGGAAACACCATATATTTT
TRBV4-3	.	.	16	TRBJ1-3	CASSQDGLNSGNTIYF	TGCGCCAGCAGCCAAGATGGGCTGAACTCTGGAAACACCATATATTTT
TRBV28	.	.	16	TRBJ2-1	CASSFFGGNSYNEQFF	TGTGCCAGCAGTTTCTTCGGCGGGAACTCCTACAATGAGCAGTTCTTC
TRBV15	few	.	16	TRBJ2-7	CATSRERSRGSYEQYF	TGTGCCACCAGCAGAGAACGATCCAGGGGTTCCTACGAGCAGTACTTC
TRBV25-1	.	.	13	TRBJ1-4	CASSGQAGEKLFF	TGTGCCAGCAGTGGGCAGGCGGGTGAAAAACTGTTTTTT
TRBV7-9	.	.	13	TRBJ2-3	CASSASGADTQYF	TGTGCCAGCAGCGCCTCGGGGGCGGATACGCAGTATTTT
TRBV12-5	.	.	15	TRBJ1-1	CASGLLGAPRGEAFF	TGTGCTAGTGGTTTGCTGGGGGCGCCGAGGGGTGAAGCTTTCTTT
TRBV5-6	.	.	14	TRBJ1-1	CASNSRAWYTEAFF	TGTGCCAGCAACTCCCGGGCATGGTACACTGAAGCTTTCTTT
TRBV7-9	once	.	14	TRBJ1-1	CASSLGIMNTEAFF	TGTGCCAGCAGCTTGGGCATCATGAACACTGAAGCTTTCTTT
TRBV7-2	.	.	14	TRBJ1-6	CASREGGYNSPLHF	TGTGCCAGCAGAGAGGGGGGTTATAATTCACCCCTCCACTTT
TRBV27	.	TRBD1	15	TRBJ1-1	CASSLSRTGGTEAFF	TGTGCCAGCAGTTTATCGAGGACAGGGGGAACTGAAGCTTTCTTT
TRBV13	.	TRBD2	19	TRBJ2-2	CASSSLRERLAVNTGELFF	TGTGCCAGCAGCTCGTTACGGGAGAGACTAGCGGTAAACACCGGGGAGCTGTTTTTT
TRBV2	.	TRBD2	17	TRBJ2-2	CASSAPSGGANTGELFF	TGTGCCAGCAGTGCTCCCTCCGGGGGGGCGAACACCGGGGAGCTGTTTTTT
TRBV5-3	.	.	13	TRBJ1-4	CARSSRCNEKLFF	TGTGCCAGAAGTTCACGGTGTAATGAAAAACTGTTTTTT
TRBV18	once	.	11	TRBJ2-5	CASSNQETQYF	TGTGCCAGCTCAAACCAAGAGACCCAGTACTTC
TRBV7-2	.	.	15	TRBJ2-7	CASSLQGDWVYEQYF	TGTGCCAGCAGCTTACAAGGGGACTGGGTGTACGAGCAGTACTTC
TRBV2	.	TRBD1	14	TRBJ2-3	CASRGTGSTDTQYF	TGTGCCAGCAGGGGGACAGGGAGCACAGATACGCAGTATTTT
TRBV25-1	.	.	16	TRBJ1-1	CASSEYQVLGNTEAFF	TGTGCCAGCAGTGAATATCAGGTTTTAGGGAACACTGAAGCTTTCTTT
TRBV19	.	.	15	TRBJ1-5	CASSTLPNSNQPQHF	TGTGCCAGTAGTACGTTACCTAATAGCAATCAGCCCCAGCATTTT